These T cell receptor beta chains were read from a single sample in a study of shared clonotypes between healthy human individuals. Produced via immunoSEQ multiplex PCR; TCRdb's table is partial and in-frame only. The sample yields 1.6 million or so clones, about 98.5% seen once. The specimen sequenced was naive CD4+ T cells sorted from blood. The receptors stem from a man aged 30 to 39 in good health. CDR3s include the opening cysteine and the closing phenylalanine or tryptophan. D genes are given only for firm matches.

v_call	j_call	d_call	cdr3_aa	cdr3_nt
TRBV15	TRBJ2-7	-	CATSRPGLRGFDEQYF	TGTGCCACCAGCAGACCCGGGTTGAGGGGTTTCGACGAGCAGTACTTC
TRBV6-1	TRBJ2-7	-	CASSEVGVSGSYEQYF	TGTGCCAGCAGTGAAGTGGGTGTTTCTGGCTCCTACGAGCAGTACTTC
TRBV28	TRBJ2-5	-	CASSFRAGGAETQYF	TGTGCCAGCAGTTTTCGAGCAGGGGGGGCGGAGACCCAGTACTTC
TRBV29-1	TRBJ1-2	TRBD1	CSVESGGMGYGYTF	TGCAGCGTTGAATCAGGGGGCATGGGCTATGGCTACACCTTC
TRBV6-6	TRBJ2-7	TRBD1	CASSPTGLSSYEQYF	TGTGCCAGCAGTCCGACAGGGCTAAGCTCCTACGAGCAGTACTTC
TRBV11-2	TRBJ2-1	TRBD1	CASSLGALGTGAYNEQFF	TGTGCCAGCAGCTTAGGAGCCCTCGGGACAGGGGCATACAATGAGCAGTTCTTC
TRBV7-8	TRBJ2-2	-	CASSLSIGTNAGTGELFF	TGTGCCAGCAGCTTATCTATCGGGACCAATGCCGGCACCGGGGAGCTGTTTTTT
TRBV7-6	TRBJ2-7	TRBD2	CASSSPGVAGGNSRYEQYF	TGTGCCAGCAGCTCCCCCGGGGTAGCGGGTGGAAATTCCCGCTACGAGCAGTACTTC
TRBV11-2	TRBJ1-2	-	CASSTTQNYGYTF	TGTGCCAGCAGCACTACGCAGAACTATGGCTACACCTTC
TRBV2	TRBJ2-5	-	CASSVEGPETQYF	TGTGCCAGCAGTGTAGAGGGACCGGAGACCCAGTACTTC
TRBV7-8	TRBJ1-2	-	CASSRTPGEGYTF	TGTGCCAGCAGCAGGACTCCCGGGGAAGGCTACACCTTC
TRBV7-2	TRBJ2-7	-	CASSLRAAKYEQYF	TGTGCCAGCAGCTTAAGGGCAGCGAAATACGAGCAGTACTTC
TRBV5-5	TRBJ2-7	-	CASSPGTLPYEQYF	TGTGCCAGCAGCCCCGGGACACTTCCTTACGAGCAGTACTTC